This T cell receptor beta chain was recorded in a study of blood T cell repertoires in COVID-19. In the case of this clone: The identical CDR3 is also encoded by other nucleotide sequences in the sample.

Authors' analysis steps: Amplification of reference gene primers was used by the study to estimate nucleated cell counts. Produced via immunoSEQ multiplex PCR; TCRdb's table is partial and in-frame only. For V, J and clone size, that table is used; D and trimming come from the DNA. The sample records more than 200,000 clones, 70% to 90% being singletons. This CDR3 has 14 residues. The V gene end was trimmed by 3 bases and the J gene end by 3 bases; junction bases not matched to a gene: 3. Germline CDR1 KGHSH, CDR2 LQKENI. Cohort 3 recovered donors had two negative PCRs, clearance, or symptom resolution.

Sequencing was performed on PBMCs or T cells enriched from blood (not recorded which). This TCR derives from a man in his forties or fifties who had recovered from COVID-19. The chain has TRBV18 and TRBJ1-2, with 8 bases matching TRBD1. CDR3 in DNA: TGTGCCAGCTCACCCGGACAGGGAGACTATGGCTACACCTTC. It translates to CASSPGQGDYGYTF. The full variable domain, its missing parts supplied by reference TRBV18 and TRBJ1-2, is NAGVMQNPRHLVRRRGQEARLRCSPMKGHSHVYWYRQLPEEGLKFMVYLQKENIIDESGMPKERFSAEFPKEGPSILRIQQVVRGDSAAYFCASSPGQGDYGYTFGSGTRLTVV.